This T cell receptor beta chain was observed in a study of vaccination and CD4 T cells after COVID-19. About the research overall: Post-COVID sampling occurred a median about 110 days after diagnosis (range 35 to 161).

Note on this clonotype: Its matching antigen is unknown.

Germline assignment: CDR1 SGHTA and CDR2 FQGNSA. The CDR3 runs 13 residues. V dropped 5 bases and J dropped 6 bases, with 10 bases sitting between them. Sample treatment: approximately 9-day PBMC culture with coronavirus spike peptide pools or control peptides (ViraFEST assay). Cultured CD4+ T cells had their DNA profiled by the Oncomine TCR Beta short-read assay. The genomic DNA was obtained from cultured CD4+ T cells by extraction with the QIAamp micro DNA kit. MiXCR was run by TCRdb on the PCR reads, yielding one entry per CDR3 protein. The sample includes about 14,000 distinct CDR3 sequences, around three fifths of them seen just once.

This receptor was identified in a human donor who had recovered from COVID-19. V usage is TRBV7-2 and J usage is TRBJ2-2; D ambiguous. Sequenced sample: CD4+ T cells from blood, cultured in vitro. The CDR3: CASSASRAGELFF. The CDR3 region has the DNA TGTGCCAGCAGCGCCAGTCGCGCCGGGGAGCTGTTTTTT.